This is a list of T cell receptor beta chains from one sample in a study of blood T cell repertoires in COVID-19. Method: immunoSEQ multiplex PCR; TCRdb's copy keeps in-frame clones and lacks some. This table has fewer than 250,000 clones, approximately 84% appearing once. The sample was PBMCs or T cells enriched from blood (not recorded which). These receptors all come from a man aged 55 to 70 who had recovered from COVID-19. The CDR3 runs from the conserved cysteine through the conserved F or W. A D gene is named only where the DNA matches it firmly. Some rows mark clone size as missing; the rest say once, few, many or name a class of expanded clone.

J gene,V gene,clone size,CDR3 length,D gene,CDR3 protein,CDR3 DNA
TRBJ2-7,TRBV4-2,-,15,-,CASSQDRGTYYEQYF,TGTGCCAGCAGCCAAGATAGAGGGACTTACTACGAGCAGTACTTC
TRBJ2-7,TRBV6-5,-,13,TRBD1,CASRGTGLYEQYF,TGTGCCAGCAGAGGGACAGGGCTCTACGAGCAGTACTTC
TRBJ1-2,TRBV6-5,-,14,TRBD1,CASSPGQTPGGYTF,TGTGCCAGCAGCCCGGGACAGACCCCGGGTGGCTACACCTTC
TRBJ1-4,TRBV4-3,-,14,TRBD1,CASSHDSDRKKLFF,TGCGCCAGCAGCCATGACTCGGACAGGAAAAAACTGTTTTTT
TRBJ2-1,TRBV7-8,-,16,TRBD1,CASSSYRDRVWGEQFF,TGTGCCAGCAGTTCATACCGGGACAGGGTTTGGGGTGAGCAGTTCTTC
TRBJ2-3,TRBV9,-,18,TRBD2,CASSVEPGGAFSPDTQYF,TGTGCCAGCAGCGTGGAGCCCGGGGGGGCATTTTCCCCAGATACGCAGTATTTT
TRBJ2-2,TRBV5-1,many,19,TRBD2,CASSLSFSRLAADTGELFF,TGCGCCAGCAGCTTGAGCTTTAGTAGACTAGCGGCCGACACCGGGGAGCTGTTTTTT
TRBJ2-2,TRBV18,-,12,-,CASCSQTGELFF,TGTGCCAGCTGTAGTCAAACCGGGGAGCTGTTTTTT
TRBJ1-2,TRBV3-1/TRBV3-2,few,18,TRBD1,CASSQDLGTGGAIYGYTF,TGTGCCAGCAGCCAGGACCTCGGGACAGGGGGCGCGATCTATGGCTACACCTTC
TRBJ2-3,TRBV5-6,-,19,TRBD2,CASSAGLAGVRAPTDTQYF,TGTGCCAGCAGCGCGGGACTAGCGGGGGTCCGAGCCCCCACAGATACGCAGTATTTT
TRBJ2-3,TRBV10-3,-,16,TRBD1,CAISESGQGSGDTQYF,TGTGCCATCAGTGAGTCGGGACAGGGTTCGGGAGATACGCAGTATTTT
TRBJ2-7,TRBV7-2,-,12,-,CASSFGLNEQYF,TGTGCCAGCAGCTTTGGGCTCAACGAGCAGTACTTC
TRBJ2-7,TRBV7-9,-,14,TRBD1,CASSLVGQTYEQYF,TGTGCCAGCAGCTTAGTGGGACAGACCTACGAGCAGTACTTC
TRBJ1-5,TRBV5-6,-,11,-,CASSAQVSPHF,TGTGCCAGCAGCGCCCAGGTCAGCCCGCATTTT
TRBJ2-7,TRBV5-4,-,14,TRBD1,CASSPRDRGYEQYF,TGTGCCAGCAGCCCCCGGGACAGGGGGTACGAGCAGTACTTC
TRBJ1-5,TRBV19,-,15,-,CASSIAGRGNQPQHF,TGTGCCAGTAGTATTGCGGGACGGGGAAATCAGCCCCAGCATTTT
TRBJ1-2,TRBV11-3,-,14,TRBD1,CASSSTTGPYGYTF,TGTGCCAGCAGCTCCACGACAGGGCCCTATGGCTACACCTTC
TRBJ1-3,TRBV25-1,few,13,-,CASTQVGGGTIYF,TGTGCCAGCACCCAAGTCGGTGGTGGCACCATATATTTT
TRBJ1-4,TRBV5-4,-,19,-,CASSLEEDGRVATNEKLFF,TGTGCCAGCAGCTTGGAGGAGGATGGGCGGGTAGCAACTAATGAAAAACTGTTTTTT
TRBJ1-2,TRBV7-9,-,15,-,CASSNRTAGFYGYTF,TGTGCCAGCAGCAACCGGACAGCAGGTTTCTATGGCTACACCTTC
TRBJ2-7,TRBV7-2,few,15,TRBD2,CASSEMSGGNYEQYF,TGTGCCAGCAGCGAGATGAGCGGGGGAAACTACGAGCAGTACTTC
TRBJ2-7,TRBV7-2,-,15,-,CASSLQGIQHYEQYF,TGTGCCAGCAGCTTACAGGGGATACAGCACTACGAGCAGTACTTC
TRBJ2-7,TRBV9,-,13,-,CASSVDGVDEQYF,TGTGCCAGCAGCGTAGACGGGGTGGACGAGCAGTACTTC
TRBJ2-3,TRBV30,-,16,TRBD2,CAWSKTSGGGRDTQYF,TGTGCCTGGAGCAAAACTAGCGGGGGGGGTCGAGATACGCAGTATTTT
TRBJ1-3,TRBV6-1,-,16,-,CASSEAGQGAGNTIYF,TGTGCCAGCAGTGAAGCGGGACAAGGGGCTGGAAACACCATATATTTT
TRBJ1-2,TRBV6-5,-,13,TRBD1,CASRGQGAYGYTF,TGTGCCAGCAGGGGACAGGGGGCGTATGGCTACACCTTC
TRBJ1-5,TRBV19,-,16,TRBD1,CASSIRGQGRDQPQHF,TGTGCCAGTAGTATCCGGGGACAGGGAAGGGACCAGCCCCAGCATTTT
TRBJ1-2,TRBV5-1,-,16,-,CASSPDPMGAYYGYTF,TGCGCCAGCAGCCCGGACCCCATGGGGGCGTACTATGGCTACACCTTC
TRBJ2-6,TRBV21-1,once,19,-,CASSKGGGRGPSGANVLTF,TGTGCCAGCAGCAAAGGGGGCGGCAGGGGACCCTCTGGGGCCAACGTCCTGACTTTC
TRBJ1-5,TRBV19,-,10,-,CGAGDQPQHF,TGTGGGGCCGGGGATCAGCCCCAGCATTTT
TRBJ2-7,TRBV11-2,-,14,-,CASSSRTGVGEQYF,TGTGCCAGCAGCTCACGGACCGGGGTGGGAGAGCAGTACTTC
TRBJ2-3,TRBV11-3,-,15,-,CASSFDGQGTDTQYF,TGTGCCAGCAGCTTTGATGGACAAGGCACAGATACGCAGTATTTT
TRBJ2-5,TRBV7-2,-,13,TRBD1,CASSLDRTGTQYF,TGTGCCAGCAGCTTAGATAGGACAGGAACCCAGTACTTC
TRBJ2-7,TRBV7-2,-,15,TRBD2,CASSPISGGDYEQYF,TGTGCCAGCAGCCCCATTTCCGGGGGGGACTACGAGCAGTACTTC
TRBJ1-6,TRBV7-8,-,16,-,CASSTQAQVTHSPLHF,TGTGCCAGCAGCACACAAGCCCAGGTTACACATTCACCCCTCCACTTT
TRBJ1-2,TRBV5-1,-,15,TRBD1,CASSLRQGDDYGYTF,TGCGCCAGCAGCTTGAGGCAGGGGGACGACTATGGCTACACCTTC
TRBJ1-5,TRBV3-1/TRBV3-2,-,14,-,CASSPRSDQGPQHF,TGTGCCAGCAGCCCAAGGTCAGACCAGGGGCCCCAGCATTTT
TRBJ2-7,TRBV6-5,once,15,-,CASTPTGTASYEQYF,TGTGCCAGCACCCCGACCGGGACTGCTTCCTACGAGCAGTACTTC
TRBJ1-5,TRBV6-5,-,14,TRBD1,CASSRQGGNQPQHF,TGTGCCAGCAGCCGACAGGGGGGGAATCAGCCCCAGCATTTT
TRBJ2-2,TRBV6-5,-,14,-,CASTVSRGTGELFF,TGTGCCAGCACGGTCAGCCGGGGTACCGGGGAGCTGTTTTTT
TRBJ1-2,TRBV10-1,-,17,TRBD1,CASSYPFPTGVMGGYTF,TGCGCCAGCAGTTACCCTTTCCCGACAGGGGTTATGGGTGGCTACACCTTC
TRBJ2-7,TRBV7-2,-,14,-,CASSLAALTYEQYF,TGTGCCAGCAGCCTAGCTGCTCTAACCTACGAGCAGTACTTC
TRBJ2-5,TRBV5-1,-,14,TRBD1,CASSFGTDQETQYF,TGCGCCAGCAGCTTCGGGACAGACCAAGAGACCCAGTACTTC
TRBJ1-1,TRBV14,-,13,-,CASSFGTELEAFF,TGTGCCAGCAGCTTCGGGACTGAACTTGAAGCTTTCTTT
TRBJ2-6,TRBV10-3,-,16,TRBD2,CAISPRGGAGANVLTF,TGTGCCATCAGCCCCCGGGGGGGAGCTGGGGCCAACGTCCTGACTTTC
TRBJ1-1,TRBV3-1/TRBV3-2,-,16,-,CASSQGPGGWATEAFF,TGTGCCAGCAGCCAAGGCCCCGGGGGGTGGGCCACTGAAGCTTTCTTT
TRBJ2-1,TRBV20-1,-,15,TRBD2,CSASPTSGGGNEQFF,TGCAGTGCTAGTCCAACTAGCGGGGGAGGCAATGAGCAGTTCTTC
TRBJ2-3,TRBV18,-,18,TRBD2,CASSLRTSGGTSTDTQYF,TGTGCCAGCTCACTTCGGACTAGCGGGGGGACTAGCACAGATACGCAGTATTTT
TRBJ1-4,TRBV12-3/TRBV12-4,-,13,TRBD1,CASSFGTGEKLFF,TGTGCCAGCAGTTTCGGGACAGGTGAAAAACTGTTTTTT
TRBJ2-3,TRBV6-6,once,14,-,CASSYGQGGDTQYF,TGTGCCAGCAGTTACGGCCAGGGGGGAGATACGCAGTATTTT
TRBJ1-4,TRBV4-1,-,15,-,CASSQDEWEGEKLFF,TGCGCCAGCAGCCAAGATGAATGGGAGGGTGAAAAACTGTTTTTT
TRBJ2-5,TRBV4-3,-,15,TRBD2,CASSQEPGLVETQYF,TGCGCCAGCAGCCAAGAACCGGGACTAGTGGAGACCCAGTACTTC
TRBJ1-3,TRBV24-1,-,15,TRBD1,CATSDRGTEENTIYF,TGTGCCACCAGTGATAGAGGGACAGAGGAAAACACCATATATTTT
TRBJ2-2,TRBV9,-,14,-,CASSVASNTGELFF,TGTGCCAGCAGCGTAGCCTCGAACACCGGGGAGCTGTTTTTT
TRBJ2-1,TRBV7-3,-,13,-,CASSLLSSNEQFF,TGTGCCAGCAGCTTACTCTCCTCCAATGAGCAGTTCTTC
TRBJ1-2,TRBV7-8,-,15,TRBD1,CASSLVGQGNYGYTF,TGTGCCAGCAGCTTAGTGGGACAGGGGAACTATGGCTACACCTTC
TRBJ1-6,TRBV19,-,15,TRBD1,CATSWDRDPNSPLHF,TGTGCCACCTCCTGGGACAGGGACCCGAATTCACCCCTCCACTTT
TRBJ2-1,TRBV6-5,-,16,-,CASSYRVRGPYNEQFF,TGTGCCAGCAGTTACAGGGTGCGGGGGCCATACAATGAGCAGTTCTTC